The source of this T cell receptor (beta chain) is a study of molecular identifiers for immune sequencing clone quantification. For the study at large: Four of five RNA aliquots from roughly 21,000 or 96,000 naive CD8 T cells were sequenced.

Germline assignment: CDR1 GTSNPN and CDR2 SVGIG (reference sequence). The CDR3 has 15 residues. Trimming shortened V by 4 bases and J by 3 bases, and 18 bases separated the two germline ends. The study's findings and limits: The share of molecules held by clones above 20 RNA copies was over 98% in effector cells and under 1% in naive cells.

The bulk TCR libraries were made with methods described before and with listed TCR primers. Via MiXCR, TCRdb re-called the PCR reads, giving one row per CDR3 protein. The sample lists 600,000 to 650,000 distinct CDR3 sequences, just under 20% occurring once. This clonotype was found many times. What it recognizes is unknown. This TCR was sampled from a human donor in good health. Some libraries in this study had Jurkat cell RNA spiked in. The chain couples TRBV30 to TRBJ1-1, with a weak D call TRBD1 (5 bases). Sequencing input: naive CD8+ T cells from blood, with Jurkat cell RNA spiked in. Subset denoted: FACS-sorted CD8+CD4-CCR7+CD45RA+ naive T cells. CDR3 protein: CAWTSPGGPDTEAFF. CDR3 DNA: TGTGCCTGGACCTCACCGGGGGGTCCGGACACTGAAGCTTTCTTT.